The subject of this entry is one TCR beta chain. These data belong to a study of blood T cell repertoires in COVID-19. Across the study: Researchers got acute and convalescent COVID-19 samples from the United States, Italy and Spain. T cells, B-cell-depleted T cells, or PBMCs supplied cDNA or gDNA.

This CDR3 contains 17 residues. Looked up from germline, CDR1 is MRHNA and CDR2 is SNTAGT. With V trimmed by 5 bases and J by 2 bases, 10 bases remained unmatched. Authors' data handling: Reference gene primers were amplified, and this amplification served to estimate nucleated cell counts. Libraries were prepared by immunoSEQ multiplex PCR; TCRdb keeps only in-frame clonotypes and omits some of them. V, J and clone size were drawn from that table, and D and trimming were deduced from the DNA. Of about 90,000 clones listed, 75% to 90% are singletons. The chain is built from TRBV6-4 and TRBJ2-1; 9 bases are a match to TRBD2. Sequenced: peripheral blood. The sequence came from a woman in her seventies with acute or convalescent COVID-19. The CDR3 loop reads CASSMDWREGPYNEQFF. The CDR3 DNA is TGTGCCAGCAGTATGGACTGGCGGGAGGGACCCTACAATGAGCAGTTCTTC.